Listed below are T cell receptor beta chains from one sample, sequenced in a study of blood T cells in healthy people across ages. TCRdb redid the calling of the 5' RACE reads with MiXCR, one entry per CDR3 protein. The sample comprises roughly 1,500,000 distinct CDR3 sequences, 40% to 50% of which are singletons, and 7% to 9% rests with the top ten. Source material: blood. The receptors stem from a woman under 30 in good health. Both conserved end residues are part of each CDR3. The D gene is left open where the match is weak.

cdr3_aa: CSAGGDSGNTIYF
d_call: NA
v_call: TRBV29-1
j_call: TRBJ1-3

cdr3_aa: CASSADRVRTEAFF
d_call: TRBD1
v_call: TRBV6-5
j_call: TRBJ1-1

cdr3_aa: CASSLSESTGELFF
d_call: NA
v_call: TRBV27
j_call: TRBJ2-2

cdr3_aa: CASSQDNSEHYEQYF
d_call: NA
v_call: TRBV4-1
j_call: NA

cdr3_aa: CASSVVVSGAYNEQFF
d_call: TRBD2
v_call: TRBV9
j_call: TRBJ2-1

cdr3_aa: CSATGTGPGYTF
d_call: NA
v_call: TRBV29-1
j_call: TRBJ1-2

cdr3_aa: CSGNRGRRSFEYNEQFF
d_call: TRBD1
v_call: TRBV29-1
j_call: TRBJ2-1

cdr3_aa: CSAREGPIGNEKLFF
d_call: NA
v_call: TRBV20-1
j_call: TRBJ1-4

cdr3_aa: CASSLASLMRENGEAQYF
d_call: TRBD2
v_call: TRBV5-1
j_call: TRBJ2-5

cdr3_aa: CASSWGQGGIMGEQYF
d_call: TRBD1
v_call: TRBV5-1
j_call: NA

cdr3_aa: CATRDQRNEQFF
d_call: NA
v_call: TRBV24-1
j_call: TRBJ2-1

cdr3_aa: CASSQDEGSYNYGYTF
d_call: NA
v_call: TRBV4-1
j_call: TRBJ1-2

cdr3_aa: CASSLLGGRDGLYNEQFF
d_call: TRBD2
v_call: TRBV27
j_call: TRBJ2-1

cdr3_aa: CASSYSQGPRMDEQFF
d_call: NA
v_call: TRBV21-1
j_call: TRBJ2-1

cdr3_aa: CASSPADSNPYEQYF
d_call: NA
v_call: TRBV5-6
j_call: TRBJ2-7

cdr3_aa: CASSHVGNEQYF
d_call: NA
v_call: TRBV4-1
j_call: NA

cdr3_aa: CASSDFAGDLYNEQFF
d_call: NA
v_call: TRBV25-1
j_call: TRBJ2-1

cdr3_aa: CASGVRGTEAFF
d_call: NA
v_call: TRBV28
j_call: TRBJ1-1